The clone carrying this T cell receptor beta chain was recorded many times. Its specificity is unknown. The read is 3 residues too short to cover the CDR3 end, so that end is filled in from the germline J gene. This entry belongs to a study of T cell clonality in common variable immunodeficiency. Notes on the study in general: Reportedly, TCR beta sequences from common variable immunodeficiency showed fewer deletions and N-nucleotide insertions. CVID subjects shared fewer TCRbeta clones than healthy controls did. The cause of increased CVID clonality remains unclear without subpopulation sequencing.

Germline values: CDR1 DFQATT, CDR2 SNEGSKA (reference sequence). This CDR3 is built from 12 residues. V was trimmed by 8 bases and J by 4 bases, leaving 14 bases between them. Assay: immunoSEQ multiplex PCR; the TCRdb copy retains only in-frame clones and omits some. Recorded here are 35,000 to 50,000 clones, with no singletons, and the ten leading clones hold about 0.7%. Donors gave roughly 4.5 to 9 ml heparinized peripheral whole blood. This TCR was recovered from a person between 18 and 69 years old in good health. This sequence joins TRBV20-1 and TRBJ1-2; D gene ambiguous. The sequenced sample was peripheral blood mononuclear cells. The CDR3 protein is CSTIPRGYGYTF. The CDR3 bases that were read are TGCAGTACCATCCCCCGAGGCTATGGC.